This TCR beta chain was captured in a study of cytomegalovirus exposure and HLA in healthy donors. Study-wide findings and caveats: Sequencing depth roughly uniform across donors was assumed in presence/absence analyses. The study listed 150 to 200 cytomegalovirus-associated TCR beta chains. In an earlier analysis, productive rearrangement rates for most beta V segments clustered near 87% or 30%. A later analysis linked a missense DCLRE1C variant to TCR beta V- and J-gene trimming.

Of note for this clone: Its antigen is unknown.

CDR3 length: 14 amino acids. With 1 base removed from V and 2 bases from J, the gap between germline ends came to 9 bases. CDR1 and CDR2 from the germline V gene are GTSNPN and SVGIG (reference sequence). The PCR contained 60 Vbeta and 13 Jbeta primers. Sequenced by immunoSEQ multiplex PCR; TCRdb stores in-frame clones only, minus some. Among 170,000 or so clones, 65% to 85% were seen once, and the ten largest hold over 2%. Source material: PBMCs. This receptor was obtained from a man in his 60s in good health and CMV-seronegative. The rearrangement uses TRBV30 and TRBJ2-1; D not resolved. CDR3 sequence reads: CAWSGGRTYNEQFF. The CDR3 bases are TGTGCCTGGAGTGGAGGTAGAACCTACAATGAGCAGTTCTTC.